Shown below are 18 T cell receptor beta chains from a single sample sequenced in a study of T cell repertoires in cytomegalovirus infection. TCRdb reprocessed the reads with MiXCR, giving one entry per CDR3 protein. In the table there are about 680,000 distinct CDR3 sequences, approximately 24% of which are singletons. Sequencing was carried out using CD8+ T cells from PBMCs. The receptors come from a human donor in good health (CMV status not recorded). Some clones in this sample may be carry-over from other donors' samples.

J is TRBJ2-5 and V is TRBV29-1, with D possibly matching TRBD2 (6 bases). V was trimmed by 3 bases and J by 3 bases, leaving 14 bases between them. There are 14 residues in the CDR3. CDR1 is SQVTM and CDR2 is ANQGSEA in the germline V gene. CDR3 residues: CSVDLSRGKETQYF. CDR3 nucleotide sequence: TGCAGCGTTGATTTAAGCCGGGGGAAAGAGACCCAGTACTTC. Complete variable domain (other parts from reference TRBV29-1 and TRBJ2-5): SAVISQKPSRDICQRGTSLTIQCQVDSQVTMMFWYRQQPGQSLTLIATANQGSEATYESGFVIDKFPISRPNLTFSTLTVSNMSPEDSSIYLCSVDLSRGKETQYFGPGTRLLVL.

Comments on this clonotype: A much larger clone differs from this one at a single base, so this may be a read error. The chain recombines TRBV7-4 with TRBJ2-7; perhaps D is TRBD1 or TRBD2 (6 bases each). The CDR3 totals 14 residues. The germline gives CDR1 SGHVT, CDR2 SQSDAQ. V was cut by 8 bases and J by 5 bases, with 19 bases left in between. CDR3 amino acids: CASRPVGGLNEQYF. CDR3 bases: TGTGCCAGCCGTCCTGTAGGGGGGCTTAACGAGCAGTACTTC.

The chain is built from TRBV6-8 and TRBJ1-1; D gene uncertain. This CDR3 comprises 13 residues. The V end lost 6 bases, the J end lost 0 bases, and 8 bases lay between the germline ends. CDR1 MNHGY and CDR2 SAAAGT come from the germline V gene. CDR3 sequence (DNA): TGTGCCAGCAGGGTAGGGTTGAACACTGAAGCTTTCTTT. Amino acids: CASRVGLNTEAFF.

The rearrangement links TRBV25-1 to TRBJ1-1; TRBD1 is a possible D gene (5 bases). Trimming removed 1 base at V and 1 base at J, with 10 bases between. The CDR3 has 15 amino acids. Germline V gene sequence: CDR1 MGHDK, CDR2 SYGVNS. As DNA, the CDR3 is TGTGCCAGCAGTGAATGGGGGGGTTCGAACACTGAAGCTTTCTTT. It encodes CASSEWGGSNTEAFF.

Turning to this clonotype: Likely a read error: the CDR3 ends without its conserved phenylalanine or tryptophan. The DNA is left out, because the CDR3 cannot be placed on it with certainty; the CDR3 is given as TCRdb lists it. The chain is built from TRBV9 and TRBJ1-1. CDR1 is SGDLS, CDR2 YYNGEE, per germline. The CDR3 totals 11 residues, both ends included. CDR3 protein: CASSVYPTLAV.

This sequence joins TRBV7-9 and TRBJ1-4; the match to TRBD1 covers 11 bases. Per germline, CDR1 SEHNR and CDR2 FQNEAQ (reference sequence). Unmatched junction bases numbered 7, after V lost 5 bases and J lost 2 bases. The CDR3 sequence is 17 residues long. CDR3 loop: CASSPGTGGSTNEKLFF. The DNA of the CDR3 is TGTGCCAGCAGCCCCGGGACAGGGGGTTCTACTAATGAAAAACTGTTTTTT. The full variable domain, in which reference TRBV7-9 and TRBJ1-4 provide the parts outside the CDR3, is DTGVSQNPRHKITKRGQNVTFRCDPISEHNRLYWYRQTLGQGPEFLTYFQNEAQLEKSRLLSDRFSAERPKGSFSTLEIQRTEQGDSAMYLCASSPGTGGSTNEKLFFGSGTQLSVL.

This clonotype turned up a few times. CDR3 protein: CASSNPTGGLSYEQYF. The CDR3 DNA is TGCGCCAGCAGCAACCCGACAGGGGGATTGTCCTACGAGCAGTACTTC. The gene calls are TRBV4-1 and TRBJ2-7, with 9 nucleotides matching TRBD1. The trim removed 5 bases at V and 1 base at J, leaving 9 bases unmatched. CDR1 MGHRA and CDR2 YSYEKL come from the germline V gene. This CDR3 has 16 amino acids.

This rearrangement joins TRBV6-2 or TRBV6-3 to TRBJ2-1; D ambiguous. Trimming left V 11 bases short and J 8 bases short, with 16 bases between. The germline CDR1 and CDR2 sequences are MNHEY and SVGEGT. CDR3 length equals 12 residues. The CDR3 sequence is CAVGPSPDEQFF. The CDR3 region has the DNA TGTGCCGTAGGACCGTCACCCGATGAGCAGTTCTTC.

This clonotype turned up a few times. The rearrangement links TRBV29-1 to TRBJ1-1; D gene ambiguous. This CDR3 spans 12 amino acids. V was trimmed by 4 bases and J by 1 base, leaving 7 bases between them. Germline CDR1 is SQVTM and CDR2 is ANQGSEA. This chain's CDR3 is CSVVLQNTEAFF. The CDR3 nucleotides are TGCAGCGTTGTACTCCAGAACACTGAAGCTTTCTTT.

On this clonotype: This may arise from a read error, as a much more abundant clone is one base away. This chain joins TRBV28 and TRBJ1-3; D possibly corresponds to TRBD1 (5 bases). Trimming stripped 6 bases from V and 10 bases from J, with 19 bases between. CDR1 is MDHEN and CDR2 is SYDVKM in the germline V gene. The CDR3 contains 14 residues. The CDR3 DNA follows: TGTGCCAGCAGCTACCCAGGGAGTGGGGAAACCATATATTTT. This codes for CASSYPGSGETIYF.

This clonotype was observed at least ten times. This rearrangement joins TRBV27 to TRBJ2-7; TRBD2 matches at 8 bases. This CDR3 has 13 residues. V lost 2 bases, J lost 5 bases, and 2 bases stayed unmatched. Germline V lookup: CDR1 MNHEY, CDR2 SMNVEV (reference sequence). The CDR3 DNA reads TGTGCCAGCAGTTTAGTCGGGAGGGACGAGCAGTACTTC. Residues: CASSLVGRDEQYF.

The rearrangement links TRBV2 to TRBJ1-2; possibly TRBD1 for D (5 bases). Germline lookup yields CDR1 SNHLY and CDR2 FYNNEI. V lost 8 bases to trimming and J lost 1 base, with 14 bases between them. The CDR3 contains 14 residues. CDR3 amino acids: CASPGANLNYGYTF. The CDR3 DNA follows: TGTGCCAGCCCTGGGGCCAACCTTAACTATGGCTACACCTTC.

As regards this clonotype: One end of the junction varies from germline; a read error may be responsible. This chain joins TRBV10-3 and TRBJ2-1; 11 bases are a match to TRBD2. Germline values: CDR1 ENHRY, CDR2 SYGVKD. CDR3 length: 13 residues. The chain's CDR3 is CAVTSGGNNGQFF. CDR3 nucleotide sequence: TGTGCCGTTACTAGCGGGGGCAACAATGGGCAGTTCTTC.

At least ten counts were recorded for this clonotype. The genes are TRBV11-2 and TRBJ2-3; the D call may be TRBD1 or TRBD2 (7 bases each). Per germline, CDR1 SGHAT and CDR2 FQNNGV. Trimming removed 0 bases from V and 4 bases from J, with 17 bases in between. The length of the CDR3 is 17 residues. The CDR3 bases are TGTGCCAGCAGCTTAGACCCCCCAGGGGGGGCCGCAGATACGCAGTATTTT. Translated, it gives CASSLDPPGGAADTQYF.

The chain is built from TRBV27 and TRBJ2-2; D is undetermined. The CDR3 runs to 14 residues. CDR1 and CDR2 from the germline V gene are MNHEY and SMNVEV (reference sequence). Trimming cost V 1 base and J 2 bases, with 5 bases left between them. CDR3 coding DNA: TGTGCCAGCAGTTTATGGAGTAACACCGGGGAGCTGTTTTTT. It yields the protein CASSLWSNTGELFF.

The rearrangement joins TRBV29-1 to TRBJ2-3; D uncertain. Trimming removed 2 bases from V and 3 bases from J, with 0 bases in between. This CDR3 region has 10 residues. The V gene's germline CDR1 is SQVTM and CDR2 ANQGSEA. This CDR3 reads CSVETDTQYF. The CDR3 DNA follows: TGCAGCGTTGAAACAGATACGCAGTATTTT.

This clonotype has a handful of counts. V is TRBV2 and J is TRBJ2-1, with 11 bases that match TRBD2. Germline values: CDR1 SNHLY, CDR2 FYNNEI. V dropped 1 base and J dropped 1; count of bases not matched to a gene: 6. The CDR3 has 18 residues. CDR3 protein: CASSEGLAGGFSYNEQFF. The CDR3 DNA reads TGTGCCAGCAGTGAAGGTCTAGCGGGGGGATTTTCCTACAATGAGCAGTTCTTC.

The V and J genes are TRBV19 and TRBJ2-1; no reliable D call. Germline assignment: CDR1 LNHDA and CDR2 SQIVND (reference sequence). The CDR3 has 14 residues. V was trimmed by 7 bases and J by 3 bases, leaving 13 bases between them. CDR3 sequence: CASTEKAVYNEQFF. The CDR3 nucleotides are TGTGCCAGTACCGAGAAGGCTGTCTACAATGAGCAGTTCTTC.